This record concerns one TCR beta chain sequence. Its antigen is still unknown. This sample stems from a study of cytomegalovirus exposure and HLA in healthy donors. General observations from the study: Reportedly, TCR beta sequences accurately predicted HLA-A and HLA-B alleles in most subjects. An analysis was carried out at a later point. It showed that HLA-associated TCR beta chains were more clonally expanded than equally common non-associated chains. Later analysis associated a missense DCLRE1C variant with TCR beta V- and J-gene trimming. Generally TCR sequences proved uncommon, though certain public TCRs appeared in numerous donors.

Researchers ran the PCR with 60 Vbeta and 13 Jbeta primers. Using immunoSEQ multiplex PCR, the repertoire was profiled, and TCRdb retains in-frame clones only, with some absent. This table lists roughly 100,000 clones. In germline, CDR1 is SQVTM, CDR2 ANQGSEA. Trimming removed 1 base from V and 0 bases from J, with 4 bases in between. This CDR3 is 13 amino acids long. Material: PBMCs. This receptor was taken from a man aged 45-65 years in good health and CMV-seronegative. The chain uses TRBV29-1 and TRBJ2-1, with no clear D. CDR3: CSVEGGSYNEQFF. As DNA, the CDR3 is TGCAGCGTTGAAGGAGGCTCCTACAATGAGCAGTTCTTC.